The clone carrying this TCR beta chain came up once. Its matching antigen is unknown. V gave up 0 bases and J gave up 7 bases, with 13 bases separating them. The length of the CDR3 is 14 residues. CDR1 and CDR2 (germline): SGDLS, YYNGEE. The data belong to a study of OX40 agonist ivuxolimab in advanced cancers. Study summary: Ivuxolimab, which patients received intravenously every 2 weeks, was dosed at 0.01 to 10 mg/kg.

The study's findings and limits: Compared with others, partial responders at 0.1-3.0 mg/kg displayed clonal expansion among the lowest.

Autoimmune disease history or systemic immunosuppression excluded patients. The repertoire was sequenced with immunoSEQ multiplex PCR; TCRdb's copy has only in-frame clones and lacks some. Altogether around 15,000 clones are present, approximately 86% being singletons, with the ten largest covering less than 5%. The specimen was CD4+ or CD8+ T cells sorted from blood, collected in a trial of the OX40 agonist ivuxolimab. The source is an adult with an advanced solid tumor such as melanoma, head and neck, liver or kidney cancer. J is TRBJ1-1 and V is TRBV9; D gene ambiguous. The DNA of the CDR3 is TGTGCCAGCAGCGTAGACGCGGATGGATTTGAAGCTTTCTTT. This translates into CASSVDADGFEAFF.